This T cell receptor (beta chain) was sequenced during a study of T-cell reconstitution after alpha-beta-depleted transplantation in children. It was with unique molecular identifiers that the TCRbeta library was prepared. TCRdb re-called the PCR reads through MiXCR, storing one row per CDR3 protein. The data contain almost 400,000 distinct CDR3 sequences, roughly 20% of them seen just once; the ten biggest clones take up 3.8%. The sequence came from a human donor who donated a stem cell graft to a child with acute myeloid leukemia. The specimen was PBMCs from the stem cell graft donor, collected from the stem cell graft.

This chain's CDR3 is CATSELRGTGELFF. CDR3 nucleotide sequence: TGTGCCACCAGTGAGCTCCGGGGAACCGGGGAGCTGTTTTTT. The chain links TRBV24-1 to TRBJ2-2; the D gene is possibly TRBD2 (5 bases). The germline V gene has CDR1 KGHDR and CDR2 SFDVKD. The CDR3 is made up of 14 amino acids. With 4 bases removed from V and 5 bases from J, the gap between germline ends came to 10 bases.